This T cell receptor beta chain was found in a study of early T cells in non-severe SARS-CoV-2 infection. Across the study: The sequenced material was bulk RNA from unsorted whole blood, and its chains were unpaired.

The CDR3 is made up of 17 amino acids. The germline V gene encodes CDR1 LGHNT and CDR2 FRNRAP. V dropped 1 base and J dropped 0 bases, with 13 bases sitting between them. This clonotype occurred many times. Its specificity is unknown. Study-wide points: Clonotype matching in VDJdb favored anti-spike CD8 responses and did not capture private and CD4 specificities.

Individual cDNA molecules received unique molecular identifiers. Via MiXCR, TCRdb re-called the 5' RACE reads, giving one row per CDR3 protein. The repertoire holds around 26,000 distinct CDR3 sequences, 4.8% seen once, with more than 6.5% in the top ten. The clonotype originates from an adult who was a healthcare worker with PCR-confirmed SARS-CoV-2 infection or an uninfected control (not recorded which). The chain uses TRBV12-5 and TRBJ2-1, with a possible D match to TRBD1 (6 bases). The source material was whole blood. CDR3 DNA sequence: TGTGCTAGTGGTTTGGGCTTAGACAGGAACTCCTACAATGAGCAGTTCTTC. As protein: CASGLGLDRNSYNEQFF.